The 9 T cell receptor beta chains presented below share a single source sample, sequenced in a study of T-cell memory formation after mild COVID-19. TCRdb recomputed calls from the 5' RACE reads with MiXCR, one row per CDR3 protein. Found here are about 250,000 distinct CDR3 sequences, over 15% of them singletons; the top ten hold roughly 23%. The sample comprised PBMCs or a T cell subset sorted from them (not recorded which). The receptor set was obtained from a man in his late teens or twenties who had mild COVID-19 (a few samples of this study predate the infection). Cell type and time point are not known.

This clonotype was seen more than once but under ten times. J is TRBJ2-1 and V is TRBV21-1; the D segment call TRBD1 is taken from the table without a DNA check. TRBV21-1 is reported as a pseudogene. The CDR3 loop spans 17 amino acids. CDR3 nucleotide sequence: TGTGCCAGCAGCGACCGACAGGGGGCGGGGTCCTACAATGAGCAGTTCTTC. It translates to CASSDRQGAGSYNEQFF.

This clonotype was counted a few times. V usage is TRBV27 and J usage is TRBJ1-2, with a tentative D call TRBD1 (5 bases). Per the germline V gene, CDR1 is MNHEY and CDR2 is SMNVEV (reference sequence). V was trimmed by 0 bases and J by 5 bases, leaving 13 bases between them. This CDR3 is built from 15 residues. The CDR3 here is CASSLSSIGHYGYTF. The CDR3, as DNA: TGTGCCAGCAGTTTATCTTCGATCGGACATTATGGCTACACCTTC.

V and J are TRBV5-5 and TRBJ1-3; TRBD1 is a possible D gene (5 bases). This CDR3 is built from 16 residues. CDR1 is SGHKS, CDR2 YYEKEE, per germline (reference sequence). The V and J ends lost 2 bases and 4 bases respectively, with 16 bases between them. For the CDR3, the DNA is TGTGCCAGCAGCTTAGCAAACTGGGACGGCGGAAACACCATATATTTT. This codes for CASSLANWDGGNTIYF.

This clonotype occurred a few times. The rearrangement uses TRBV5-1 and TRBJ2-1; possible D gene TRBD2, 5 bases. The germline CDR1 and CDR2 sequences are SGHRS and YFSETQ. With 4 bases removed from V and 5 bases from J, the gap between germline ends came to 22 bases. This CDR3 comprises 17 residues. CDR3 DNA sequence: TGCGCCAGCAGCCCACCAAAGTCGGGGTTTAGGAACAATGAGCAGTTCTTC. It is translated as CASSPPKSGFRNNEQFF.

The chain recombines TRBV7-9 with TRBJ1-1; 8 nucleotides line up with TRBD1. Trimming at V came to 7 bases and at J to 1 base, leaving 8 bases not matched to a gene. The germline V gene encodes CDR1 SEHNR and CDR2 FQNEAQ (reference sequence). CDR3 length: 15 amino acids. The CDR3 DNA reads as TGTGCCAGCACCCAGGGGGCTCTTGGGAACACTGAAGCTTTCTTT. Protein product: CASTQGALGNTEAFF.

This clonotype has more than one count but fewer than ten. The rearrangement joins TRBV5-1 to TRBJ1-4; D might be TRBD1 (5 bases). The CDR3 covers 18 residues. Germline CDR1 and CDR2: SGHRS and YFSETQ. The V end lost 4 bases, the J end lost 0 bases, and 19 bases lay between the germline ends. The CDR3 coding sequence is TGCGCCAGCAGCCTTCGCGGGGCGAGGATAGCAACTAATGAAAAACTGTTTTTT. The encoded protein is CASSLRGARIATNEKLFF.

This clonotype was observed once. The chain carries TRBV4-1 and TRBJ2-4; perhaps TRBD2 as D (7 bases). The CDR3 spans 18 residues. V lost 0 bases to trimming and J lost 2 bases, with 17 bases between them. Germline V gives CDR1 MGHRA, CDR2 YSYEKL. The CDR3 spells CASSQEPRGASPKNIQYF. CDR3 bases: TGCGCCAGCAGCCAAGAGCCTCGGGGGGCCTCTCCCAAAAACATTCAGTACTTC.

This rearrangement joins TRBV6-5 to TRBJ1-2; TRBD1 matches at 9 bases. V lost 5 bases to trimming and J lost 5 bases; unmatched junction nucleotides: 3. The CDR3 has 13 amino acids. Germline V gives CDR1 MNHEY, CDR2 SVGAGI. In DNA, the CDR3 is TGTGCCAGCAGTCTACAGGGGGCTTATGGCTACACCTTC. Translating gives CASSLQGAYGYTF.

This clonotype was counted only a few times. This rearrangement joins TRBV9 to TRBJ2-3, with TRBD2 identical over 9 bases. Germline assignment: CDR1 SGDLS and CDR2 YYNGEE. The CDR3 is made up of 14 amino acids. The V gene end was trimmed by 3 bases and the J gene end by 4 bases; junction bases not matched to a gene: 3. CDR3 residues: CASSAGLAADTQYF. CDR3 DNA: TGTGCCAGCAGCGCGGGACTAGCTGCAGATACGCAGTATTTT. Full variable domain (remainder filled in from reference TRBV9 and TRBJ2-3): DSGVTQTPKHLITATGQRVTLRCSPRSGDLSVYWYQQSLDQGLQFLIQYYNGEERAKGNILERFSAQQFPDLHSELNLSSLELGDSALYFCASSAGLAADTQYFGPGTRLTVL.